This T cell receptor beta chain was profiled in a study of lymphopenia after photon versus proton radiotherapy. Sequenced by immunoSEQ multiplex PCR; TCRdb stores in-frame clones only, minus some. The table lists 68,000 or so clones, approximately 90% of them singletons. This clone showed up just once. This CDR3 is built from 16 residues. Germline lookup yields CDR1 SGHTA and CDR2 FQGNSA. Trimming stripped 0 bases from V and 7 bases from J, with 18 bases between. This TCR derives from a woman in her seventies with pancreatic cancer. This sequence joins TRBV7-2 and TRBJ2-5, with D possibly matching TRBD1 (5 bases). The specimen was peripheral blood, collected from a patient treated with photon-based radiotherapy. CDR3 loop: CASSLAGRLEGATQYF. Written as DNA, the CDR3 is TGTGCCAGCAGCTTAGCGGGTCGGCTAGAAGGGGCGACCCAGTACTTC.